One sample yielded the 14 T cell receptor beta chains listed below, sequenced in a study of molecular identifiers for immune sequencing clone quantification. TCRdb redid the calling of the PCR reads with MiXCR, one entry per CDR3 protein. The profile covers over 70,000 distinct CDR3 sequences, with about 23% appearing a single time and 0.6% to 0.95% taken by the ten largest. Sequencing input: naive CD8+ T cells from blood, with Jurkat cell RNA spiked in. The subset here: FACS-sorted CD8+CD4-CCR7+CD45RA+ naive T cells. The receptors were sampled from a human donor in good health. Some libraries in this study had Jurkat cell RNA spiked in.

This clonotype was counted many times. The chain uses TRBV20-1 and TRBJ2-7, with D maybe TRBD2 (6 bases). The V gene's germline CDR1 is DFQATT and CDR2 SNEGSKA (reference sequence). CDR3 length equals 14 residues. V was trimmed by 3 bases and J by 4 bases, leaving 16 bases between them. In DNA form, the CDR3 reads TGCAGTGCTAGGGGGGGATTCCTATCATACGAGCAGTACTTC. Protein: CSARGGFLSYEQYF.

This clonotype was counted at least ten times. The CDR3 coding sequence is TGTGCCAGTAGTATTGAGGAGGGGCTTGCGAACACTGAAGCTTTCTTT. Protein sequence: CASSIEEGLANTEAFF. The chain combines TRBV19 with TRBJ1-1; possible D gene TRBD1, 5 bases. V was pared by 3 bases and J by 1 base, with 15 bases between. Germline V gene sequence: CDR1 LNHDA, CDR2 SQIVND (reference sequence). This CDR3 contains 16 residues.

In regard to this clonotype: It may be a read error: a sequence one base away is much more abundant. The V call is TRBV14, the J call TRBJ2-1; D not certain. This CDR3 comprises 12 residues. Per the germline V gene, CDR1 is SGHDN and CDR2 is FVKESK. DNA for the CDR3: TGTGCCAGCGGCCAAGAACCGAATGAGCAGTTCTTC. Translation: CASGQEPNEQFF.

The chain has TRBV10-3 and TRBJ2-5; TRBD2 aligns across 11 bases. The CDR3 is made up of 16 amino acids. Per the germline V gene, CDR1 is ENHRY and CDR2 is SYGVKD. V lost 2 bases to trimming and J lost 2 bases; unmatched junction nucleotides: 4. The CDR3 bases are TGTGCCATCAGTGAGATAGCGGGGGGGGTTCAAGAGACCCAGTACTTC. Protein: CAISEIAGGVQETQYF.

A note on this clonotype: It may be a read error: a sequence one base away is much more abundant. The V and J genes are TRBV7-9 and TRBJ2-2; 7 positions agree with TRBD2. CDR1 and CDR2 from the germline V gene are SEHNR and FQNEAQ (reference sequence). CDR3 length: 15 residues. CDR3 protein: CASPPSGVNTGEPFF. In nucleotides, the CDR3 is TGTGCCTCCCCCCCTAGCGGAGTGAACACCGGGGAGCCGTTTTTT.

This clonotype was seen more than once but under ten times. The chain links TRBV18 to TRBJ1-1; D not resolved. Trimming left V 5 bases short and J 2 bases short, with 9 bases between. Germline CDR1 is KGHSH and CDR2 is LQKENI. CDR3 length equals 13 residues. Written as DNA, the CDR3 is TGTGCCAGCTCAAGGGAGGTAAACACTGAAGCTTTCTTT. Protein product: CASSREVNTEAFF.

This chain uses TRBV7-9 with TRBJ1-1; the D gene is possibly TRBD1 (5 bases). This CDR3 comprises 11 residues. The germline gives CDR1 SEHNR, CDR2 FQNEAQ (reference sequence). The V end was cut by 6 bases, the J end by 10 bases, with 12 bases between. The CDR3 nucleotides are TGTGCCAGCAGTCACGGTGGGGCAGCTTTCTTT. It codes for CASSHGGAAFF.

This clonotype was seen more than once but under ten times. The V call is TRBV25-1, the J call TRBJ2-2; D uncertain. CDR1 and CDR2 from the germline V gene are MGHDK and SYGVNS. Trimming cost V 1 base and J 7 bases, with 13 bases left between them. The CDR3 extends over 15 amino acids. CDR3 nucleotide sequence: TGTGCCAGCAGTGAATGGGCGTCAATCGGCGGGGAGCTGTTTTTT. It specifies CASSEWASIGGELFF.

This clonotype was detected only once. CDR3 amino acids: CASTLGQGGNEQFF. Here the CDR3 DNA reads TGTGCCAGCACCCTGGGGCAGGGTGGAAATGAGCAGTTCTTC. V and J are TRBV7-9 and TRBJ2-1, with D perhaps TRBD1 (5 bases). CDR3 length: 14 amino acids. Trimming stripped 7 bases from V and 7 bases from J, with 17 bases between. Germline CDR1 is SEHNR and CDR2 is FQNEAQ (reference sequence).

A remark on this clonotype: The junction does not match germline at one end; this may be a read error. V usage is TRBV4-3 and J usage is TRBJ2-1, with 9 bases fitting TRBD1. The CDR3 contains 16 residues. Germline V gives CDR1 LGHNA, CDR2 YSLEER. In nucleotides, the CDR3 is TGCGCCAGCAGCAAAGACTGGACAGGGGTTGTTAATGAGCAGTTCTTC. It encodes CASSKDWTGVVNEQFF.

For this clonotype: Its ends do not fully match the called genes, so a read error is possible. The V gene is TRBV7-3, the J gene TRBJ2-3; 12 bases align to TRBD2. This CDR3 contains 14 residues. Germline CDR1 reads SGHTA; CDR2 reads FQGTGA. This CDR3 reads CTSSPGLAGDTQYF. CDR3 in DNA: TGTACCAGCAGCCCGGGACTAGCGGGAGATACGCAGTATTTT.

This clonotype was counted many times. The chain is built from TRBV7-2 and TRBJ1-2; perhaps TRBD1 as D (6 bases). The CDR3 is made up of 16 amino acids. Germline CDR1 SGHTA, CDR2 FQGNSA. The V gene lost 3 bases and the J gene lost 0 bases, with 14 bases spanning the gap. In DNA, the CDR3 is TGTGCCAGCAGCTTGTGGTTCGACAGGACTAACTATGGCTACACCTTC. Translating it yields CASSLWFDRTNYGYTF. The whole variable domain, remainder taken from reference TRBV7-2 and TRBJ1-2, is GAGVSQSPSNKVTEKGKDVELRCDPISGHTALYWYRQSLGQGLEFLIYFQGNSAPDKSGLPSDRFSAERTGGSVSTLTIQRTQQEDSAVYLCASSLWFDRTNYGYTFGSGTRLTVV.

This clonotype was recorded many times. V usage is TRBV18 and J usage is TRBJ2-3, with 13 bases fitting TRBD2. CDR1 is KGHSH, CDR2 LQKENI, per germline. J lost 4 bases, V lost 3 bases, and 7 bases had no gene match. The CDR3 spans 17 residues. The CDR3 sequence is CASSPGLAGYIADTQYF. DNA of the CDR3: TGTGCCAGCTCACCGGGACTAGCGGGATACATCGCAGATACGCAGTATTTT.

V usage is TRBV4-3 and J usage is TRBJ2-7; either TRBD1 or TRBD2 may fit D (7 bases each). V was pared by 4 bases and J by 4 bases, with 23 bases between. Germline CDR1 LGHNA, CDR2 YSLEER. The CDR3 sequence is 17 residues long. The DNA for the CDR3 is TGCGCCAGCAGCCCGACCACAGGGGCGGGAGTTAGATACGAGCAGTACTTC. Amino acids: CASSPTTGAGVRYEQYF.